This TCR beta chain comes out of a study of CD8 T cells in Susac syndrome. The study, taken as a whole, reports: Detection of Susac-specific public clones gave 15 to 20 in total CD8+ repertoires and about five in CD8+ TEMRA repertoires.

The CDR3 extends over 15 amino acids. CDR1 is LNHNV, CDR2 YYDKDF, per germline (reference sequence). V was cut by 8 bases and J by 3 bases, with 16 bases left in between. It was with random hexamers that about 0.45 to 1 ug RNA was reverse transcribed. Via MiXCR, TCRdb re-called the immunoSEQ multiplex PCR reads, giving one row per CDR3 protein. The profile covers roughly 80,000 distinct CDR3 sequences, with roughly 95% appearing a single time and 0.52% taken by the ten largest. Comments on this clonotype: Antigen: not known.

This chain connects TRBV15 to TRBJ2-2; D possibly matches TRBD1 or TRBD2 (5 bases each). This TCR was recovered from a human donor with Susac syndrome. Material: CD8+ T cells from PBMCs. The chain's CDR3 is CATVREGMDTGELFF. CDR3 in DNA: TGTGCCACCGTACGCGAGGGGATGGACACCGGGGAGCTGTTTTTT.